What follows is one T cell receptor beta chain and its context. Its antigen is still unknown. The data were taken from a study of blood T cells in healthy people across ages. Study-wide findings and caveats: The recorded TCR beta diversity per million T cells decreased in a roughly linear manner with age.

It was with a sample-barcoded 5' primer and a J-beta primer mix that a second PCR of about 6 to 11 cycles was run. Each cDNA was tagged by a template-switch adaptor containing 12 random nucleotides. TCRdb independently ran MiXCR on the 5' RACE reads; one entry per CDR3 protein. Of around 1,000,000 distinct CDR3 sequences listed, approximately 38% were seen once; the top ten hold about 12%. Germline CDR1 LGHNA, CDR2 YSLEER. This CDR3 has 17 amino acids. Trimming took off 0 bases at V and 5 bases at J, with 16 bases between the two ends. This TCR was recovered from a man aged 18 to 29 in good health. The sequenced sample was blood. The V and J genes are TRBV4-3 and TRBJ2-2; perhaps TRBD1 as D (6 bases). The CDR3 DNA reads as TGCGCCAGCAGCCAAGATCGGGCAGGGGCGATTACCGGGGAGCTGTTTTTT. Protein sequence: CASSQDRAGAITGELFF.